The clone carrying this T cell receptor (beta chain) was recorded only once. The record originates from a study of cytomegalovirus exposure and HLA in healthy donors. PCR was performed using 60 Vbeta and 13 Jbeta primers. Generated by immunoSEQ multiplex PCR, the TCRdb table keeps only in-frame clones and is missing some. The sample holds 130,000 or so clones, over 75% seen once. The CDR3 runs 14 residues. The origin of this receptor is a young man in good health and CMV-seronegative. The J gene is TRBJ1-5, the V gene TRBV21-1; whether TRBD1, the table's D call, matches the DNA was not checked. TRBV21-1 is recorded as a pseudogene. The sample comprised PBMCs. The CDR3 bases are TGTGCCAGCAGCTATGGACAAAGCAATCAGCCCCAGCATTTT. Protein product: CASSYGQSNQPQHF.